These 3 T cell receptor beta chains came from one sample sequenced in a study of human T cells and chemical hapten exposure. Time point indicated: patch test 2, 6 weeks after DPC sensitization. The treatment is: therapeutic diphenylcyclopropenone sensitization with weekly scalp DPC. TCRdb ran MiXCR on the RACE reads and lists one entry per CDR3 protein. The sample carries fewer than 150,000 distinct CDR3 sequences, approximately 12% recorded once. This sample comprised whole blood, obtained in connection with sensitization to the hapten diphenylcyclopropenone (DPC). The receptors derive from a woman aged 50 to 65 with alopecia areata. Some clones in this sample may be carry-over from other donors' samples.

This rearrangement joins TRBV18 to TRBJ2-7; 12 bases are shared with TRBD2. Germline V lookup: CDR1 KGHSH, CDR2 LQKENI. The J segment lost 4 bases and the V segment lost 0 bases, leaving 7 bases of the junction unmatched. This CDR3 region has 17 residues. CDR3 loop: CASSPPPQGLAGYEQYF. CDR3 coding DNA: TGTGCCAGCTCACCACCACCCCAGGGACTAGCGGGTTACGAGCAGTACTTC.

The V gene is TRBV7-9, the J gene TRBJ1-1, with D unresolved. Trimming stripped 1 base from V and 0 bases from J, with 9 bases between. CDR1 is SEHNR, CDR2 FQNEAQ, per germline (reference sequence). CDR3 length equals 15 residues. The CDR3 loop is CASSLVQAMNTEAFF. In DNA form, the CDR3 reads TGTGCCAGCAGCTTAGTTCAGGCGATGAACACTGAAGCTTTCTTT.

The genes are TRBV12-3 or TRBV12-4 and TRBJ1-6, with 8 bases matching TRBD1. The CDR3 is 15 amino acids. Losses at the gene ends were 8 bases for V and 10 bases for J; bases not matched to a gene: 13. The CDR3 protein is CASGPAGQATSPLHF. Written as DNA, the CDR3 is TGTGCCAGCGGTCCGGCGGGACAGGCCACCTCACCCCTCCACTTT.